This T cell receptor (beta chain) originates from a study of patients and donors after allogeneic stem cell transplantation. This clonotype was seen repeatedly, ten times or more. V gave up 5 bases and J gave up 6 bases; unmatched junction bases: 3. The CDR3 spans 14 residues. TCRdb re-analysed the RT-PCR reads in MiXCR, keeping a single row per CDR3 protein. The sample lists about 40,000 distinct CDR3 sequences; more than 30% were seen once. The genes are TRBV12-3 or TRBV12-4 and TRBJ1-6, with 8 bases aligning to TRBD1. The sample comprised blood, either unsorted or a sorted T cell fraction (not recorded which). The TCR was taken from a human donor who was either an allogeneic HSCT recipient or a stem cell or donor lymphocyte infusion donor (not recorded which). It is not recorded whose cells these are; they may come from a transplant donor. CDR3 region: CASSRTGPNSPLHF. The DNA for the CDR3 is TGTGCCAGCAGTCGGACAGGGCCTAATTCACCCCTCCACTTT.